What follows are 10 T cell receptor beta chains derived from one specimen sequenced in a study of blood T cell repertoires in COVID-19. Method: immunoSEQ multiplex PCR; TCRdb's copy keeps in-frame clones and lacks some. The sample gives about 200,000 clones, roughly 84% of which show up once; under 4% is in the top ten. Sample: PBMCs or T cells enriched from blood (not recorded which). These receptors all come from a woman aged 25 to 39 who had been exposed to COVID-19.

This clone showed up just once. J is TRBJ1-1 and V is TRBV28, with TRBD1 as a possible D gene (5 bases). The CDR3 sequence is 12 residues long. Per germline, CDR1 MDHEN and CDR2 SYDVKM. V shed 7 bases and J shed 10 bases, with 16 bases lying between them. The CDR3: CASTSTRVGAFF. As DNA, the CDR3 is TGTGCCAGCACCAGCACCAGGGTCGGAGCTTTCTTT.

The chain uses TRBV2 and TRBJ2-1; 8 bases line up with TRBD2. The CDR3 extends over 14 amino acids. J gave up 8 bases and V 6 bases, and 9 bases lay outside the gene matches. Germline V CDR1 and CDR2: SNHLY, FYNNEI. CDR3 protein: CASRVERGRYEQFF. The DNA of the CDR3 is TGTGCCAGCAGAGTCGAGCGGGGGCGGTATGAGCAGTTCTTC.

This rearrangement joins TRBV7-2 to TRBJ1-2; D is perhaps TRBD1 (5 bases). The CDR3 loop spans 16 amino acids. Germline CDR1 is SGHTA and CDR2 is FQGNSA. V lost 5 bases and J lost 4, with 20 bases in between. The CDR3 coding sequence is TGTGCCAGCAGCCCGGGGGTCTACGAAGGGTCCTATGGCTACACCTTC. As protein: CASSPGVYEGSYGYTF.

V is TRBV10-1 and J is TRBJ1-3; the D is unclear. The CDR3 is 15 residues long. Trimming pared 3 bases from V and 4 bases from J, leaving 13 bases between. Germline V gene data show CDR1 as WNHNN and CDR2 as SYGVQD (reference sequence). In DNA form, the CDR3 reads TGCGCCAGCAGTGATGAGGATCTCTCGGGAAACACCATATATTTT. Encoded protein: CASSDEDLSGNTIYF.

The chain carries TRBV7-2 and TRBJ1-6, with D possibly TRBD1 on 6 matching bases. This CDR3 has 15 residues. Trimming took off 6 bases at V and 10 bases at J, with 19 bases between the two ends. Germline CDR1 SGHTA, CDR2 FQGNSA. The CDR3 here is CASSPLGGGQSPLHF. CDR3 coding DNA: TGTGCCAGCAGTCCCTTAGGCGGGGGGCAATCACCCCTCCACTTT.

This chain links TRBV10-3 with TRBJ2-5; TRBD1 matches at 10 bases. Germline V gene data show CDR1 as ENHRY and CDR2 as SYGVKD. Trimming cost V 10 bases and J 3 bases; bases outside gene matches: 2. The CDR3 totals 12 residues. In nucleotides, the CDR3 is TGTGCCACCGGGACAGGGGAAGAGACCCAGTACTTC. Its protein is CATGTGEETQYF.

This chain links TRBV29-1 with TRBJ2-5; possibly TRBD1 for D (5 bases). CDR1 is SQVTM and CDR2 is ANQGSEA in the germline V gene. The CDR3 is 12 amino acids. Trimming left V 5 bases short and J 5 bases short, with 12 bases between. CDR3: CSVRLPGETQYF. The CDR3 nucleotides are TGCAGCGTTCGATTACCAGGGGAGACCCAGTACTTC.

This clone was detected once. The chain recombines TRBV6-5 with TRBJ1-5; 9 nucleotides agree with TRBD1. The CDR3 covers 15 residues. Germline CDR1 reads MNHEY; CDR2 reads SVGAGI. The V segment lost 5 bases and the J segment 3 bases; nucleotides outside the gene matches: 5. The CDR3 coding sequence is TGTGCCAGCAGTCGAACAGGGGGCTTCAATCAGCCCCAGCATTTT. Encoded protein: CASSRTGGFNQPQHF.

The gene calls are TRBV3-1 (or the pseudogene TRBV3-2) and TRBJ1-6; TRBD1 agrees at 7 bases. Losses at the gene ends were 1 base for V and 9 bases for J; bases not matched to a gene: 9. Germline V gene data show CDR1 as LGHDT and CDR2 as YNNKEL (reference sequence). This CDR3 region has 16 residues. The CDR3 loop reads CASSQGFTGASSPLHF. CDR3 sequence (DNA): TGTGCCAGCAGCCAAGGTTTTACAGGGGCCAGTTCACCCCTCCACTTT.

The chain carries TRBV7-6 and TRBJ1-2; tentative D call: TRBD1 (6 bases). Trimming took 5 bases from V and 6 from J, leaving 19 bases between them. The CDR3 consists of 15 residues. Germline V gene lookup returns CDR1 SGHVS and CDR2 FNYEAQ. The CDR3 protein is CASSGEDSTIDGYTF. As DNA, the CDR3 is TGTGCCAGCAGCGGAGAGGACAGCACAATCGATGGCTACACCTTC.